The 24 T cell receptor beta chains below all came from one sample that was sequenced in a study of cytomegalovirus exposure and HLA in healthy donors. The PCR employed 60 Vbeta primers together with 13 Jbeta primers. The protocol was immunoSEQ multiplex PCR, while the TCRdb copy is restricted to in-frame clones and leaves out a portion. The sample has 120,000 to 150,000 clones. Sequencing was carried out using PBMCs. The source is a woman aged 45-59 years in good health and CMV-seronegative.

The V gene is TRBV5-1, the J gene TRBJ1-6; no definite D call. Germline V gene data show CDR1 as SGHRS and CDR2 as YFSETQ. The CDR3 is made up of 15 amino acids. V was clipped by 4 bases and J by 7 bases, with 15 bases between them. The CDR3 DNA sequence: TGCGCCAGCAGCCCCGCCGGGAGCCCCAATTCACCCCTCCACTTT. This gives the protein CASSPAGSPNSPLHF.

The rearrangement uses TRBV15 and TRBJ2-5; D gene unclear. The CDR3 is made up of 15 amino acids. The V gene lost 0 bases and the J gene lost 2 bases, with 10 bases spanning the gap. The V gene's germline CDR1 is LNHNV and CDR2 YYDKDF (reference sequence). CDR3 protein: CATSREVTTQETQYF. The CDR3 DNA reads as TGTGCCACCAGCAGAGAGGTAACCACTCAAGAGACCCAGTACTTC.

V is TRBV7-2 and J is TRBJ2-1, with TRBD2 matching 9 bases. Germline V lookup: CDR1 SGHTA, CDR2 FQGNSA. The CDR3 totals 15 residues. V gave up 1 base and J gave up 6 bases; unmatched junction bases: 4. The CDR3 here is CASSLGGGARNEQFF. In DNA form, the CDR3 reads TGTGCCAGCAGCTTAGGCGGGGGGGCCCGCAATGAGCAGTTCTTC.

The chain joins TRBV28 to TRBJ2-7, with 8 bases lining up with TRBD1. The germline gives CDR1 MDHEN, CDR2 SYDVKM. The ends lost 3 bases at V and 4 bases at J; junction bases unmatched: 8. The length of the CDR3 is 15 residues. In DNA form, the CDR3 reads TGTGCCAGCAGTTTTTTGGTCAGGGGGCGGTACGAGCAGTACTTC. Residues: CASSFLVRGRYEQYF.

The rearrangement joins TRBV4-1 to TRBJ2-7; 7 bases map to TRBD1. In germline, CDR1 is MGHRA, CDR2 YSYEKL. J gave up 2 bases and V 4 bases, and 11 bases lay outside the gene matches. CDR3 length: 16 amino acids. DNA for the CDR3: TGCGCCAGCAGCCTTCCGGGACAGTTTTTGGCCTACGAGCAGTACTTC. Its protein is CASSLPGQFLAYEQYF.

The rearrangement joins TRBV7-3 to TRBJ2-2; 9 nucleotides align to TRBD2. This CDR3 region has 15 residues. After removal of 5 bases from V and 3 bases from J, the junction contained 4 bases not matched to a gene. Germline V gene data show CDR1 as SGHTA and CDR2 as FQGTGA. The CDR3 reads CASSVSGRYTGELFF. CDR3 in DNA: TGTGCCAGCAGCGTCAGCGGGAGGTACACCGGGGAGCTGTTTTTT.

The chain combines TRBV19 with TRBJ1-2; D is perhaps TRBD1 (5 bases). Trimming took 2 bases from V and 7 from J, leaving 14 bases between them. From germline, CDR1 is LNHDA and CDR2 SQIVND (reference sequence). The CDR3 sequence is 14 residues long. The CDR3 nucleotides are TGTGCCAGTAGTATACCGCAGGGTGATTCTGGCTACACCTTC. Residues: CASSIPQGDSGYTF. Combining the CDR3 with reference TRBV19 and TRBJ1-2 gives the whole variable domain DGGITQSPKYLFRKEGQNVTLSCEQNLNHDAMYWYRQDPGQGLRLIYYSQIVNDFQKGDIAEGYSVSREKKESFPLTVTSAQKNPTAFYLCASSIPQGDSGYTFGSGTRLTVV.

The chain joins TRBV19 to TRBJ2-1; D perhaps matches TRBD2 (6 bases). The V end was cut by 2 bases, the J end by 6 bases, with 8 bases between. CDR1 LNHDA and CDR2 SQIVND come from the germline V gene (reference sequence). The CDR3 runs 13 residues. This CDR3 reads CASSIMGGNEQFF. The CDR3 coding sequence is TGTGCCAGTAGTATAATGGGGGGCAATGAGCAGTTCTTC.

This chain connects TRBV4-3 to TRBJ2-2; TRBD1 might be the D (6 bases). The CDR3 runs to 21 residues. Looked up from germline, CDR1 is LGHNA and CDR2 is YSLEER. Trimming removed 0 bases at V and 3 bases at J, with 26 bases between. The DNA of the CDR3 is TGCGCCAGCAGCCAAGAGAGCGTCAGGGGATCCCCTCCCTTATACACCGGGGAGCTGTTTTTT. Protein sequence: CASSQESVRGSPPLYTGELFF.

The V gene is TRBV9, the J gene TRBJ2-3; D may be TRBD1 (6 bases). Trimming removed 4 bases at V and 2 bases at J, with 11 bases between. Germline CDR1 reads SGDLS; CDR2 reads YYNGEE. The CDR3 runs 14 residues. The CDR3 nucleotides are TGTGCCAGCAGCCCGACAGGCCTCACAGATACGCAGTATTTT. It is translated as CASSPTGLTDTQYF.

The J gene is TRBJ1-5, the V gene TRBV18; 9 nucleotides line up with TRBD1. Germline-derived CDR1 and CDR2 are KGHSH and LQKENI. V was pared by 2 bases and J by 0 bases, with 5 bases of the junction left unmatched. The CDR3 contains 17 residues. DNA for the CDR3: TGTGCCAGCTCACCATTGGACAGGGGCCATAGCAATCAGCCCCAGCATTTT. This sequence encodes CASSPLDRGHSNQPQHF.

The chain is built from TRBV5-4 and TRBJ2-3, with 14 bases identical to TRBD2. The CDR3 is 16 amino acids. CDR1 and CDR2 (germline): SGHNT, YYREEE (reference sequence). Trimming at V came to 4 bases and at J to 5 bases, leaving 6 bases not matched to a gene. Here the CDR3 DNA reads TGTGCCAGCAGCCATGGGACTAGCGGGAGAGGAGATACGCAGTATTTT. It yields the protein CASSHGTSGRGDTQYF. The full variable domain, in which reference TRBV5-4 and TRBJ2-3 provide the parts outside the CDR3, is ETGVTQSPTHLIKTRGQQVTLRCSSQSGHNTVSWYQQALGQGPQFIFQYYREEENGRGNFPPRFSGLQFPNYSSELNVNALELDDSALYLCASSHGTSGRGDTQYFGPGTRLTVL.

The genes are TRBV4-2 and TRBJ1-2; D is undetermined. The germline gives CDR1 LGHNA, CDR2 YNFKEQ. The CDR3 length is 12 residues. Trimming removed 1 base at V and 4 bases at J, with 4 bases between. This CDR3 is CASSQGIYGYTF. Here the CDR3 DNA reads TGTGCCAGCAGCCAAGGTATCTATGGCTACACCTTC.

The V call is TRBV7-2, the J call TRBJ1-2; 10 bases are shared with TRBD1. Germline values: CDR1 SGHTA, CDR2 FQGNSA. The CDR3 extends over 15 amino acids. V lost 2 bases and J lost 6; bases outside the gene matches: 6. The CDR3 DNA sequence: TGTGCCAGCAGCTTAATGGGGACAGGGGAAAATGGCTACACCTTC. Its protein product is CASSLMGTGENGYTF.

The V and J genes are TRBV18 and TRBJ1-1; unclear D gene. V was shortened by 2 bases and J by 3 bases, with 13 bases between the two germline ends. The CDR3 contains 15 residues. CDR1 is KGHSH, CDR2 LQKENI, per germline. The CDR3 is CASSPGDHGDTEAFF. The CDR3 bases are TGTGCCAGCTCACCAGGCGATCACGGGGACACTGAAGCTTTCTTT. Full variable domain (rest looked up from reference TRBV18 and TRBJ1-1): NAGVMQNPRHLVRRRGQEARLRCSPMKGHSHVYWYRQLPEEGLKFMVYLQKENIIDESGMPKERFSAEFPKEGPSILRIQQVVRGDSAAYFCASSPGDHGDTEAFFGQGTRLTVV.

The chain recombines TRBV30 with TRBJ2-7; TRBD1 might be the D (6 bases). The V end was cut by 2 bases, the J end by 3 bases, with 8 bases between. This CDR3 comprises 12 residues. Germline V gene lookup returns CDR1 GTSNPN and CDR2 SVGIG (reference sequence). The CDR3 protein is CAWSYRDYEQYF. The CDR3 region has the DNA TGTGCCTGGAGTTACAGGGACTACGAGCAGTACTTC. Drawing the rest from reference TRBV30 and TRBJ2-7, the complete variable domain is SQTIHQWPATLVQPVGSPLSLECTVEGTSNPNLYWYRQAAGRGLQLLFYSVGIGQISSEVPQNLSASRPQDRQFILSSKKLLLSDSGFYLCAWSYRDYEQYFGPGTRLTVT.

The chain combines TRBV6-5 with TRBJ2-5; D is unresolved. CDR1 and CDR2 from the germline V gene are MNHEY and SVGAGI. The ends were cut back, 2 bases at V and 2 bases at J, with 9 bases in the middle. There are 14 residues in the CDR3. CDR3 region: CASSYATGQETQYF. The CDR3 DNA reads as TGTGCCAGCAGTTACGCGACTGGGCAAGAGACCCAGTACTTC.

The chain employs TRBV18 and TRBJ2-5, with 9 positions matching TRBD1. Germline CDR1 reads KGHSH; CDR2 reads LQKENI. The CDR3 is made up of 13 amino acids. The J segment lost 5 bases and the V segment lost 3 bases, leaving 1 base of the junction unmatched. The DNA for the CDR3 is TGTGCCAGCTCACCGACAGGGGGGGAGACCCAGTACTTC. Protein sequence: CASSPTGGETQYF.

V gene TRBV5-1 combines with J gene TRBJ2-7; the match to TRBD1 covers 11 bases. J was trimmed by 6 bases and V by 4 bases; bases with no gene match: 9. The CDR3 loop spans 15 amino acids. Germline V gene sequence: CDR1 SGHRS, CDR2 YFSETQ. The CDR3 protein is CASSLLPGQGGEQYF. In DNA, the CDR3 is TGCGCCAGCAGCCTACTCCCGGGACAGGGGGGCGAGCAGTACTTC. The full variable domain, in which reference TRBV5-1 and TRBJ2-7 provide the parts outside the CDR3, is KAGVTQTPRYLIKTRGQQVTLSCSPISGHRSVSWYQQTPGQGLQFLFEYFSETQRNKGNFPGRFSGRQFSNSRSEMNVSTLELGDSALYLCASSLLPGQGGEQYFGPGTRLTVT.

V and J are TRBV10-2 and TRBJ1-2; D unclear. The CDR3 covers 14 residues. V was shortened by 0 bases and J by 7 bases, with 12 bases between the two germline ends. Germline V lookup: CDR1 WSHSY, CDR2 SAAADI. The CDR3 loop is CASSESRREGGYTF. CDR3 nucleotides: TGCGCCAGCAGTGAGTCGAGGAGAGAGGGTGGCTACACCTTC.

The chain joins TRBV18 to TRBJ2-3; D not certain. V gave up 3 bases and J gave up 2 bases, with 15 bases separating them. CDR1 is KGHSH and CDR2 is LQKENI in the germline V gene. This CDR3 region has 16 residues. CDR3 nucleotides: TGTGCCAGCTCACCCGAGTTACCTCACTCCACAGATACGCAGTATTTT. Translating gives CASSPELPHSTDTQYF. The variable domain in full, with the rest retrieved from reference TRBV18 and TRBJ2-3, is NAGVMQNPRHLVRRRGQEARLRCSPMKGHSHVYWYRQLPEEGLKFMVYLQKENIIDESGMPKERFSAEFPKEGPSILRIQQVVRGDSAAYFCASSPELPHSTDTQYFGPGTRLTVL.

This chain uses TRBV5-6 with TRBJ1-1; D uncertain. Germline V gives CDR1 SGHDT, CDR2 YYEEEE. The ends were cut back, 1 base at V and 8 bases at J, with 12 bases in the middle. The CDR3 has 13 residues. The CDR3 DNA follows: TGTGCCAGCAGCTTGCGACTACAAGGAGAAGCTTTCTTT. This encodes CASSLRLQGEAFF.

This chain uses TRBV19 with TRBJ1-1, with 7 bases aligning to TRBD1. The CDR3 is 10 amino acids. CDR1 is LNHDA, CDR2 SQIVND, per germline (reference sequence). The V and J ends lost 10 bases and 6 bases, in that order; junction bases with no gene match: 2. The CDR3 loop reads CATQGAEAFF. The DNA of the CDR3 is TGTGCCACCCAGGGGGCTGAAGCTTTCTTT.

The chain links TRBV5-6 to TRBJ2-1; D is unclear. The germline gives CDR1 SGHDT, CDR2 YYEEEE. The CDR3 covers 16 residues. V dropped 0 bases and J dropped 4 bases, with 14 bases sitting between them. CDR3 region: CASSLARQDEYNEQFF. The CDR3 bases are TGTGCCAGCAGCTTGGCCCGGCAGGATGAGTACAATGAGCAGTTCTTC.